This is a list of T cell receptor beta chains from one sample in a study of T cell repertoires in ileal Crohn's disease. Produced via immunoSEQ multiplex PCR; TCRdb's table is partial and in-frame only. The sample holds around 15,000 clones, about 85% seen once. Sequencing was done on a sample of ileal tissue. The receptors originated from an adult with Crohn's disease. Each CDR3 is given with its conserved first and last residue. The order of the fields is CDR3 protein, J gene, V gene.

CDR3 protein: CASSLGGHEQYF; J gene: TRBJ2-7; V gene: TRBV27
CDR3 protein: CASKPEHENNEQFF; J gene: TRBJ2-1; V gene: TRBV15
CDR3 protein: CAIGGTNQPQHF; J gene: TRBJ1-5; V gene: TRBV28
CDR3 protein: CASSYRDRDSPLHF; J gene: TRBJ1-6; V gene: TRBV5-1
CDR3 protein: CASSSSLGANTEAFF; J gene: TRBJ1-1; V gene: TRBV5-1
CDR3 protein: CASSAGTGVYEQYF; J gene: TRBJ2-7; V gene: TRBV5-1
CDR3 protein: CASSQLRQGPRGETQYF; J gene: TRBJ2-5; V gene: TRBV23-1
CDR3 protein: CASSISPGQSNYEQYF; J gene: TRBJ2-7; V gene: TRBV7-9
CDR3 protein: CASSPTNEQYF; J gene: NA; V gene: TRBV6-1
CDR3 protein: CASSFSDRGPARGDNSPLHF; J gene: TRBJ1-6; V gene: TRBV5-1
CDR3 protein: CASRVSGAGELFF; J gene: TRBJ2-2; V gene: TRBV9
CDR3 protein: CASSQEVGGARPGEQYF; J gene: TRBJ2-7; V gene: TRBV14
CDR3 protein: CASSRHGLAGADTQYF; J gene: TRBJ2-3; V gene: TRBV7-2
CDR3 protein: CASSLGSAGDTEAFF; J gene: TRBJ1-1; V gene: TRBV7-9
CDR3 protein: CAIQLTGQGMGGYTF; J gene: TRBJ1-2; V gene: TRBV10-3
CDR3 protein: CASSQRGTGGYQPQHF; J gene: TRBJ1-5; V gene: TRBV4-2
CDR3 protein: CASSYSTSGSTEQFF; J gene: TRBJ2-1; V gene: TRBV6-5
CDR3 protein: CASSSTATGGVYEQFF; J gene: TRBJ2-1; V gene: TRBV7-2
CDR3 protein: CASSLGAPRVYNEQFF; J gene: TRBJ2-1; V gene: TRBV5-6
CDR3 protein: CASGQTGAKNTEAFF; J gene: TRBJ1-1; V gene: TRBV19
CDR3 protein: CASSLGGTSGDGEQFF; J gene: TRBJ2-1; V gene: TRBV7-9
CDR3 protein: CASSPTLAGASNEQFF; J gene: TRBJ2-1; V gene: TRBV27
CDR3 protein: CATSRDLGRNQPQHF; J gene: TRBJ1-5; V gene: TRBV15
CDR3 protein: CASSLRGGLNTGELFF; J gene: TRBJ2-2; V gene: TRBV7-7
CDR3 protein: CAWSVGPSWAGELFF; J gene: TRBJ2-2; V gene: TRBV30
CDR3 protein: CASSEAPVEYGYTF; J gene: TRBJ1-2; V gene: TRBV6-1
CDR3 protein: CASSFDGQTGNTEAFF; J gene: TRBJ1-1; V gene: TRBV28
CDR3 protein: CASSSRTGGHQPQHF; J gene: TRBJ1-5; V gene: TRBV6-6
CDR3 protein: CASSTGGLSSYEQYF; J gene: TRBJ2-7; V gene: TRBV9
CDR3 protein: CASSPSREVDTQYF; J gene: TRBJ2-3; V gene: TRBV18
CDR3 protein: CASSSRTGPGRVNEQYF; J gene: TRBJ2-7; V gene: TRBV5-1
CDR3 protein: CASSSRRRDSTDTQYF; J gene: TRBJ2-3; V gene: TRBV9
CDR3 protein: CASSGDSLNTEAFF; J gene: TRBJ1-1; V gene: TRBV5-1
CDR3 protein: CASSPTSGSTDTQYF; J gene: TRBJ2-3; V gene: TRBV5-1
CDR3 protein: CASTLWDRETDTQYF; J gene: TRBJ2-3; V gene: TRBV6-6
CDR3 protein: CASSLRSTGTDTQYF; J gene: TRBJ2-3; V gene: TRBV11-2
CDR3 protein: CASSPFNQPQHF; J gene: TRBJ1-5; V gene: TRBV6-1
CDR3 protein: CASSLTQGSSYEQYF; J gene: TRBJ2-7; V gene: TRBV5-1
CDR3 protein: CASSAGGGTDTQYF; J gene: TRBJ2-3; V gene: TRBV2
CDR3 protein: CASSTPRESYEQYF; J gene: TRBJ2-7; V gene: TRBV5-4
CDR3 protein: CASSTGTSGGASRETQYF; J gene: TRBJ2-5; V gene: TRBV5-1
CDR3 protein: CASKGLAGGGTQYF; J gene: TRBJ2-3; V gene: TRBV6-5
CDR3 protein: CASSAEAGNQPQHF; J gene: TRBJ1-5; V gene: TRBV25-1
CDR3 protein: CASSLGFQTEAFF; J gene: TRBJ1-1; V gene: TRBV11-2
CDR3 protein: CASSLPLGHGNTIYF; J gene: TRBJ1-3; V gene: TRBV7-2
CDR3 protein: CVVQGLYGYTF; J gene: TRBJ1-2; V gene: TRBV19
CDR3 protein: CASRQDLNYGYTF; J gene: TRBJ1-2; V gene: TRBV6-1
CDR3 protein: CACSGEAANTEAFF; J gene: TRBJ1-1; V gene: TRBV7-9
CDR3 protein: CASSVGARGETQYF; J gene: TRBJ2-5; V gene: TRBV5-1
CDR3 protein: CASSGTGEETQYF; J gene: TRBJ2-5; V gene: TRBV18
CDR3 protein: CSVEGASGGITDTQYF; J gene: TRBJ2-3; V gene: TRBV29-1
CDR3 protein: CASGLVFRDRGSPLHF; J gene: TRBJ1-6; V gene: TRBV12-5
CDR3 protein: CASSQVYGSGTEAFF; J gene: TRBJ1-1; V gene: TRBV4-3
CDR3 protein: CASSLASTYEQYF; J gene: TRBJ2-7; V gene: TRBV7-3
CDR3 protein: CASSPLAGVRNEQFF; J gene: TRBJ2-1; V gene: TRBV4-1
CDR3 protein: CASSVERNYGYTF; J gene: TRBJ1-2; V gene: TRBV7-9